This T cell receptor beta chain was documented in a study of blood T cells in healthy people across ages. Study-level results: Among T cells, TCR beta diversity per million cells dropped roughly linearly as age rose.

The germline V and J ends were trimmed by 5 bases and 7 bases, with 20 bases remaining between them. The germline gives CDR1 SGHTA, CDR2 FQGNSA. This CDR3 has 15 residues. Of note for this clonotype: Its specificity is unknown.

Then a second PCR, running about 7 to 11 cycles, was carried out with a sample-barcoded 5' primer and a J-beta primer mix. Unique molecular identifiers of 12 random nucleotides labeled each cDNA. TCRdb called the 5' RACE reads again in MiXCR, with one record for every CDR3 protein. The profile shows fewer than 2,000,000 distinct CDR3 sequences, about 39% of them singletons. V is TRBV7-2 and J is TRBJ1-1; D perhaps matches TRBD1 (6 bases). This clonotype originated in a human donor in good health. Material: blood. CDR3 DNA: TGTGCCAGCAGCGCGGCCATTGCGGGGGCAAGTGAAGCTTTCTTT. Translation gives CASSAAIAGASEAFF.